The next 21 T cell receptor beta chains were all read from a single sample in a study of T cell responses to AZD1222 COVID-19 vaccine. Produced via immunoSEQ multiplex PCR; TCRdb's table is partial and in-frame only. The sample contains around 160,000 clones, 85% to 95% of which appear only once. Sequencing used peripheral blood, obtained 28 days after the second AZD1222 dose. The receptor set was obtained from an adult who received the AZD1222 COVID-19 vaccine.

The CDR3 protein is CASRPAREYGYTF. The CDR3 DNA sequence: TGTGCCAGTAGACCGGCGAGGGAGTATGGCTACACCTTC. This chain uses TRBV19 with TRBJ1-2; D is unresolved. The CDR3 is 13 residues long. Germline CDR1 and CDR2: LNHDA and SQIVND (reference sequence). Trimming cost V 6 bases and J 5 bases, with 13 bases left between them.

This chain links TRBV4-1 with TRBJ2-7; D not certain. V was pared by 3 bases and J by 4 bases, with 10 bases between. The CDR3 extends over 13 amino acids. Germline assignment: CDR1 MGHRA and CDR2 YSYEKL. The CDR3 spells CASSHGHTYEQYF. DNA of the CDR3: TGCGCCAGCAGCCACGGTCACACGTACGAGCAGTACTTC.

This chain uses TRBV29-1 with TRBJ2-1; D could derive from TRBD1 or TRBD2 (6 bases each). The germline CDR1 and CDR2 sequences are SQVTM and ANQGSEA. The CDR3 loop spans 15 amino acids. Trimming shortened V by 1 base and J by 7 bases, and 17 bases separated the two germline ends. CDR3 sequence: CSVEALTGLRNEQFF. The DNA of the CDR3 is TGCAGCGTTGAAGCCCTGACAGGACTAAGGAATGAGCAGTTCTTC.

The CDR3 DNA sequence: TGCGCCAGCAGCTGGGACCCGGGACTCGGCACCGGGGAGCTGTTTTTT. Its protein product is CASSWDPGLGTGELFF. The chain couples TRBV5-1 to TRBJ2-2, with D tentatively TRBD2 (6 bases). With 3 bases removed from V and 4 bases from J, the gap between germline ends came to 16 bases. CDR3 size: 16 residues. CDR1 and CDR2 from the germline V gene are SGHRS and YFSETQ.

The gene calls are TRBV13 and TRBJ2-1; D is perhaps TRBD2 (5 bases). This CDR3 has 15 amino acids. The germline V and J ends were trimmed by 1 base and 4 bases, with 11 bases remaining between them. Germline V gene lookup returns CDR1 PRHDT and CDR2 FYEKMQ (reference sequence). In DNA, the CDR3 is TGTGCCAGCAGCTTAGCGGCGGGCTTATACAATGAGCAGTTCTTC. Translation: CASSLAAGLYNEQFF. Complete variable domain (other parts from reference TRBV13 and TRBJ2-1): AAGVIQSPRHLIKEKRETATLKCYPIPRHDTVYWYQQGPGQDPQFLISFYEKMQSDKGSIPDRFSAQQFSDYHSELNMSSLELGDSALYFCASSLAAGLYNEQFFGPGTRLTVL.

The V call is TRBV13, the J call TRBJ2-1; 10 bases map to TRBD2. The junction had 18 bases not matched to a gene; V was cut back by 5 bases and J by 8 bases. The CDR3 is made up of 18 amino acids. Germline assignment: CDR1 PRHDT and CDR2 FYEKMQ (reference sequence). CDR3 sequence reads: CASSPQVVSGRAGDEQFF. CDR3 in DNA: TGTGCCAGCAGCCCCCAGGTGGTGAGCGGGAGGGCCGGAGATGAGCAGTTCTTC.

This clone was detected only a few times. The V gene is TRBV11-2, the J gene TRBJ1-2; D is unresolved. The CDR3 covers 14 residues. The V gene lost 1 base and the J gene lost 4 bases, with 10 bases spanning the gap. The germline CDR1 and CDR2 sequences are SGHAT and FQNNGV. The CDR3 DNA follows: TGTGCCAGCAGCTTAGCGTTGGCCCGCTATGGCTACACCTTC. Protein product: CASSLALARYGYTF.

The chain uses TRBV23-1 and TRBJ1-5, with 8 bases matching TRBD1. Being an ORF, TRBV23-1 has a function that is uncertain. V lost 2 bases and J lost 7; bases outside the gene matches: 19. There are 19 residues in the CDR3. The CDR3: CASSQPPDRGKTRGQPQHF. The DNA of the CDR3 is TGCGCCAGCAGTCAACCCCCTGACAGGGGAAAAACCCGTGGGCAGCCCCAGCATTTT.

DNA of the CDR3: TGCGCCAGCAGTGAGGTCTTTCAAGGCGGCTACACCTTC. Amino acid sequence: CASSEVFQGGYTF. The V and J genes are TRBV10-2 and TRBJ1-2, with D unclear. Deletions cut 2 bases from V and 8 bases from J, with 12 bases between. Germline V gene sequence: CDR1 WSHSY, CDR2 SAAADI. This CDR3 contains 13 residues.

The chain couples TRBV12-3 or TRBV12-4 to TRBJ2-7; D is undetermined. CDR3 length: 11 amino acids. V was cut by 4 bases and J by 3 bases, with 4 bases left in between. For the CDR3, the DNA is TGTGCCAGCAGTTCGTTCTACGAGCAGTACTTC. Its translation is CASSSFYEQYF.

V usage is TRBV4-2 and J usage is TRBJ2-1; D call uncertain. The CDR3 loop spans 16 amino acids. Between the trimmed V and J ends, which lost 4 bases and 5 bases, there was a span of 18 bases. Per germline, CDR1 LGHNA and CDR2 YNFKEQ. The CDR3: CASSPSRWTPNNEQFF. CDR3 DNA sequence: TGTGCCAGCAGCCCCAGTCGATGGACCCCAAACAATGAGCAGTTCTTC.

The rearrangement uses TRBV18 and TRBJ2-5, with 14 bases identical to TRBD2. The germline CDR1 and CDR2 sequences are KGHSH and LQKENI. After removal of 3 bases from V and 5 bases from J, the junction contained 5 bases not matched to a gene. The length of the CDR3 is 16 residues. The chain's CDR3 is CASSPGLAGASETQYF. CDR3 sequence (DNA): TGTGCCAGCTCACCGGGACTAGCGGGAGCCTCGGAGACCCAGTACTTC.

V and J are TRBV9 and TRBJ2-7; no clear D. This CDR3 contains 13 residues. Germline V gene sequence: CDR1 SGDLS, CDR2 YYNGEE. Trimming cost V 0 bases and J 1 base, with 5 bases left between them. CDR3 sequence (DNA): TGTGCCAGCAGCGTAGACGGGTCCTACGAGCAGTACTTC. It specifies CASSVDGSYEQYF.

The chain joins TRBV7-9 to TRBJ2-2; D remains unclear. Germline CDR1 is SEHNR and CDR2 is FQNEAQ (reference sequence). The germline V and J ends were trimmed by 4 bases and 3 bases, with 9 bases remaining between them. The CDR3 contains 14 residues. Here the CDR3 reads CASSYSGDTGELFF. DNA of the CDR3: TGTGCCAGCAGCTATAGTGGGGACACCGGGGAGCTGTTTTTT.

The rearrangement uses TRBV28 and TRBJ1-3; 7 bases fit TRBD1. V shed 8 bases and J 0 bases; nucleotides not matched to a gene: 13. Germline V CDR1 and CDR2: MDHEN, SYDVKM. The CDR3 is made up of 17 amino acids. CDR3 residues: CASAGWDSKFSGNTIYF. CDR3 sequence (DNA): TGTGCCAGCGCAGGATGGGACAGTAAGTTCTCTGGAAACACCATATATTTT. Supplemented by reference TRBV28 and TRBJ1-3, the full variable domain reads DVKVTQSSRYLVKRTGEKVFLECVQDMDHENMFWYRQDPGLGLRLIYFSYDVKMKEKGDIPEGYSVSREKKERFSLILESASTNQTSMYLCASAGWDSKFSGNTIYFGEGSWLTVV.

This clone was seen only once. The chain combines TRBV19 with TRBJ1-5; D is perhaps TRBD1 (6 bases). Germline V gene lookup returns CDR1 LNHDA and CDR2 SQIVND (reference sequence). V lost 6 bases to trimming and J lost 2 bases, with 14 bases between them. This CDR3 is 15 amino acids long. The CDR3 region is CASSPLSGGNQPQHF. CDR3 sequence (DNA): TGTGCCAGTAGCCCGCTTTCAGGGGGCAATCAGCCCCAGCATTTT.

The chain couples TRBV2 to TRBJ1-1; D gene unclear. Between the trimmed V and J ends, which lost 6 bases and 1 base, there was a span of 6 bases. From germline, CDR1 is SNHLY and CDR2 FYNNEI. This CDR3 has 12 amino acids. The CDR3 sequence is CASRRANTEAFF. The CDR3 DNA sequence: TGTGCCAGCAGAAGGGCGAACACTGAAGCTTTCTTT.

The rearrangement links TRBV27 to TRBJ2-1, with 9 positions matching TRBD1. The CDR3 spans 17 residues. Germline-derived CDR1 and CDR2 are MNHEY and SMNVEV (reference sequence). Trimming cost V 5 bases and J 0 bases; bases outside gene matches: 8. The CDR3 protein is CASSIRGTGSSYNEQFF. In nucleotides, the CDR3 is TGTGCCAGCAGTATACGCGGGACAGGGAGCTCCTACAATGAGCAGTTCTTC.

V and J are TRBV24-1 and TRBJ2-1; 11 bases agree with TRBD2. The germline V gene encodes CDR1 KGHDR and CDR2 SFDVKD. This CDR3 region has 17 residues. V lost 0 bases, J lost 0 bases, and 0 bases stayed unmatched. DNA for the CDR3: TGTGCCACCAGTGATTTGACTAGCGGGAGCTCCTACAATGAGCAGTTCTTC. Translating it yields CATSDLTSGSSYNEQFF.

The chain combines TRBV27 with TRBJ2-7; a possible D gene is TRBD1 (6 bases). In germline, CDR1 is MNHEY, CDR2 SMNVEV (reference sequence). The V end lost 5 bases, the J end lost 3 bases, and 14 bases lay between the germline ends. The CDR3 extends over 14 amino acids. CDR3 coding DNA: TGTGCCAGCAGTGCGAGGGCAGGGGACTACGAGCAGTACTTC. It encodes CASSARAGDYEQYF.

This chain connects TRBV11-2 to TRBJ2-3; 8 nucleotides align to TRBD2. J lost 5 bases, V lost 2 bases, and 6 bases had no gene match. The CDR3 has 15 amino acids. Germline lookup yields CDR1 SGHAT and CDR2 FQNNGV. DNA of the CDR3: TGTGCCAGCAGCTTATCCGGGAGGGCCGGAGATACGCAGTATTTT. Amino acid sequence: CASSLSGRAGDTQYF.